This paragraph reports one T cell receptor (beta chain). Its antigen is not yet known. One base away there is no much larger clone; base qualities are not given. From a lookup of the germline V gene, CDR1 and CDR2 are SGHAT and FQNNGV. Relative to germline, V is 1 base shorter and J is 6 bases shorter, with 19 bases between their ends. The CDR3 goes from the cysteine to the phenylalanine over 17 residues. Of the read, only the CDR3 DNA is kept; its 51 bases are in frame from base 1. The cohort comprised some 680 healthy bone marrow donors. At the time of sampling, all cohort members were nominally healthy, though unrecorded immune exposures were likely present. The donor was CMV seropositive and belonged to the group of 250 to 350 seropositive cohort members. Each donor provided a peripheral blood sample, and peripheral blood mononuclear cells were used for TCR beta sequencing. Genomic DNA extraction from the blood cell samples was performed with the Qiagen DNeasy Blood Extraction Kit.

The library was built by means of the immunoSEQ multiplex PCR assay. For the multiplex PCR, a mixture combining 60 forward primers for TCR Vbeta segments and 13 reverse primers for TCR Jbeta segments was used. A multiplex PCR assay on genomic DNA amplified the CDR3 region of rearranged TCR beta genes. On the Illumina HiSeq System, the amplified TCR beta libraries were sequenced as 87-base-pair reads. For the original study's pipeline: A later analysis counted tens of millions of unique TCR beta chains across the 500 to 850 repertoires, and some 11 million of these chains were shared by at least two donors. Raw reads were error-corrected and collapsed into unique sequences with a nearest-neighbor algorithm that merged closely related sequences to remove PCR and sequencing errors. CDR3 sequences were aligned to IMGT reference sequences to assign V, D and J gene segments. For a sequence to be retained, a match of at least six nucleotides was required to both a V gene segment and a J gene segment. Rearrangements were classified as productive when the CDR3 lacked stop codons and remained in frame with V and J, and all other rearrangements were classified as non-productive. CDR3 was defined by IMGT convention, running from the second conserved V-encoded cysteine to the conserved J-encoded phenylalanine. The earlier analysis of 450 to 750 of the donors excluded any sequence lacking an unambiguous match to a single V gene segment. An earlier analysis of several hundred of the donors classified V segments as functional when productive rearrangements were above 56.7% and as segregating when the standard deviation between donors was above 5%. A statistical classification framework was built to diagnose cytomegalovirus status from the catalog of TCR beta chain sequences. In a later analysis, TCR nucleotide sequences were compared against IMGT/GENE-DB human TR gene sequences so that V and J genes could be assigned. The TCRdist pipeline was used in a later analysis to assign CDR3 sequences and most-parsimonious VDJ recombination scenarios. A later analysis defined each TCR beta chain by its CDR3 amino acid sequence plus V-gene family, and excluded reads lacking a unique V-gene family. As a way to deal with suspected cross-contamination and a sequencing artifact, a later analysis dropped nearly 600 nucleotide sequences that were highly shared and had low generation probability. In a later analysis, a clonal expansion index was calculated for each public chain from normalized within-repertoire ranks of inferred template counts. In a later analysis, generation probabilities were computed using a VDJ recombination model fitted to out-of-frame rearrangements, and the results were checked against IGoR. A later analysis scored TCR-TCR, TCR-HLA and TCR-CMV co-occurrence with hypergeometric tests, applying a repertoire-size bias correction to TCR pairs. In a later analysis, false discovery rates were estimated by permuting HLA or CMV assignments 20 times. In a later analysis, co-occurring TCRs were grouped with DBSCAN, and TCRdist sequence similarity was added when clustering was performed within HLA-allele-positive subsets. Co-occurrence clustering excluded repertoires with fewer than 30,000 or more than 120,000 public chains, plus five with anomalous nucleotide sharing. As stored in TCRdb, this immuneACCESS dataset retains in-frame rearrangements with V and J assigned. A fraction of the clones does not appear; measured against another copy, unresolved V genes explain less than half of the discrepancy, and the remainder lacks a known reason. That table is the source of V, J and clone size, and D and trimming were worked out from the DNA. Present in this sample are over 95,000 clones, around 77% of which were seen just once. The ten largest clones take up roughly 11% of the sample.

This entry belongs to a study of cytomegalovirus exposure and HLA in healthy donors (dated by TCRdb to the late 2010s). For context, the study as a whole: According to an earlier analysis of 587 of the donors, roughly 180 million T cells yielded some 120 million unique TCR beta sequences and about 300 Gb of sequence data. An early release that covered roughly 600 HLA-typed donors contained about 300 gigabases of sequencing data and approximately 85 million unique TCR sequences. Of the 300 to 450 genotyped donors, about 84% fell in the genetic ancestry cluster associated with self-reported Caucasian donors. The study aimed to test whether signatures of past pathogen exposure could be identified by cataloging public T cell receptors. The study used immunosequencing to profile the T cell repertoires of 666 subjects and linked those repertoires to cytomegalovirus serostatus. In addition to the first cohort of 666 subjects, a separate validation cohort of 100 to 150 different subjects was used. To predict cytomegalovirus infection status, the study combined high-throughput TCR immunosequencing, statistical association of individual TCRs with disease status, and machine learning. A later analysis re-analyzed previously published TCR beta repertoires from roughly 630 donors and added high-resolution HLA genotyping to study TCR occurrence patterns. Rather than using new phenotypic data, the later analysis identified candidate immune exposures from TCR beta sequences and from how often those sequences occurred across donors. To decide whether each TCR beta V gene segment behaved as functional or pseudogenic, an earlier analysis of approximately 590 of the donors relied on high-throughput TCR beta sequencing. Donor age, sex, ethnicity and CMV serostatus were compiled together with the repertoire data. A later genetic analysis took genome-wide SNP genotypes for about 65% of the 666 donors and used that subset as a discovery cohort. Every repertoire in the discovery cohort had been generated on one and the same sequencing platform. HLA typing covered class I and class II loci at four-digit resolution. The number of typed donors differed by locus: about 620-630 for A, B, C, DRB1 and DQB1; approximately 520 for DQA1; approximately 610 for DPA1; and about 450 for DPB1. Five DR-DQ haplotypes were handled as single units for association and clustering because linkage in the cohort was strong. Across approximately 420 genotyped donors of the cohort, an average of about 240,000 unique TCR beta nucleotide sequences per donor were sequenced, and roughly 20% of those sequences were non-productive.

The full study reports these points: In a later analysis, about 17,000 TCR beta sequences were associated with specific HLA alleles at a false discovery rate of 0.05. Compared with the roughly 710-donor mean, donors in an Asian-associated ancestry cluster had fewer N-insertions in productive TCRs, according to a later genetic analysis. When HLA alleles, especially DR and DQ, strongly co-occurred, attributing TCR associations to individual alleles was difficult. Several of the top co-occurrence clusters appeared to be linked to parvovirus B19, influenza, CMV and Epstein-Barr virus, according to a later analysis. Because counts were too low, about 18 rarely observed V segments, including chromosome 9 orphons, were excluded from the earlier analysis of 587 of the donors. Correlated functional status among segregating V segments might be attributable to linkage disequilibrium, but an unknown experimental factor could not be ruled out. Across donors, most TCR sequences were observed very rarely, whereas some public TCRs were present in many individuals. A few of the identified cytomegalovirus-associated TCR beta chains were confirmed in vitro to be specific for cytomegalovirus antigens. Presence/absence analyses assumed roughly uniform sequencing depth across donors, an assumption that may not hold. According to a later analysis, most CMV-associated TCR beta chains appeared to be HLA-restricted, and the HLA associations seemed to be driven largely by CMV exposure. Compared with equally common non-associated chains, HLA-associated TCR beta chains in a later analysis were more clonally expanded and had lower generation probabilities. According to a later analysis, TCR association rates differed among HLA loci, with DRB1 alleles showing the most associated TCRs and HLA-C alleles showing the fewest. The classifier was reported to diagnose cytomegalovirus status with high specificity and sensitivity in both the original and validation cohorts. Broadly in line with IMGT annotations, most TCR beta V segments showed up in productive rearrangements about 87% or about 30% of the time in an earlier analysis of 587 of the donors. The authors suggested that the approach could potentially be extended to other disease states and immunological phenotypes. This cohort had only TCR beta chains sequenced, and the lack of alpha or paired-chain data limited which features could be detected. HLA typing was unavailable for some donors at each locus, so association tests used only the typed subset. In the study, around 150 TCR beta chains were listed as associated with cytomegalovirus. A further reported finding was that TCR beta sequences accurately predicted the HLA-A and HLA-B alleles for most subjects in the first cohort. For the cohort, immune exposure information was limited to CMV serostatus. Because the 87-base-pair reads could not distinguish some IMGT-functional V segments, including TRBV6-2 and TRBV6-3, those segments were excluded. A cluster of highly shared sequence variants was judged likely to be a technical artifact of the sequencing pipeline. V-gene and J-gene trimming of TCR beta chains was associated with a missense DCLRE1C variant in a later genetic analysis, and the association was replicated in an independent cohort.

Sequenced: PBMCs. Here the chain combines TRBV11-2 and TRBJ2-1; TRBD2 is perhaps the D gene, given 6 matching bases. This clonotype originated in a man aged 40-49 years in good health and CMV-seropositive. Here is the DNA: TGTGCCAGCAGCTTAGCGGCTGGGGGGATCCCCCTCAATGAGCAGTTCTTC. Its translation reads: CASSLAAGGIPLNEQFF.